This T cell receptor beta chain was found in a study of cytomegalovirus exposure and HLA in healthy donors. Study as a whole: Unique TCRs from HLA-typed donors, approximately 80 million of them, were held in an early data release.

Details on this clone: Its antigen remains unknown.

This CDR3 is 13 amino acids long. In germline, CDR1 is MNHEY, CDR2 SVGAGI. Trimming took off 6 bases at V and 5 bases at J, with 14 bases between the two ends. Study results and limitations: Later genetic work tied a missense DCLRE1C variant to beta-chain V and J trimming. The dataset shows that most TCR sequences were rare, while some public TCRs occurred in many donors.

The PCR contained 60 Vbeta and 13 Jbeta primers. Libraries were prepared by immunoSEQ multiplex PCR; TCRdb keeps only in-frame clonotypes and omits some of them. In the table there are tens of thousands of clones, roughly 84% of which are singletons. Donors likely had unrecorded immune exposures despite being nominally healthy when sampled. V gene TRBV6-5 combines with J gene TRBJ2-7; perhaps TRBD1 as D (6 bases). This clonotype was obtained from a woman under 30 in good health and CMV-seronegative. The sequencing input was PBMCs. The CDR3 DNA sequence: TGTGCCAGCAGGAACCTACAGGGAGACGAGCAGTACTTC. Translation gives CASRNLQGDEQYF.